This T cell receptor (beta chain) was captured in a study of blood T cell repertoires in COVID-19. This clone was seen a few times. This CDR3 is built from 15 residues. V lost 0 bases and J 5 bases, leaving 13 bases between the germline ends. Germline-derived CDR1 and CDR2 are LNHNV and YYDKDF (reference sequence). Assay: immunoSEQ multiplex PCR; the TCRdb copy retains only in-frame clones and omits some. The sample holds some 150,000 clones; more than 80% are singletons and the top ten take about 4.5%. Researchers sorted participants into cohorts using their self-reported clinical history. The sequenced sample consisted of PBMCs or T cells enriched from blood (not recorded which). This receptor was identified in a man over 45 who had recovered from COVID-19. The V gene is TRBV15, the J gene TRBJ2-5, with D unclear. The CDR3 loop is CATSRDGPKRETQYF. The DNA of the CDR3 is TGTGCCACCAGCAGAGATGGGCCTAAACGGGAGACCCAGTACTTC.